This T cell receptor (beta chain) originates from a study of CD8+CD57+ T cells in acquired aplastic anemia. Genomic DNA was employed as the template in profiling TCR beta VDJ and CDR3. TCRdb passed the reads through MiXCR, listing each CDR3 protein once. Of around 230,000 distinct CDR3 sequences listed, approximately 60% were seen once; the top ten hold 25% to 30%. This CDR3 is 15 amino acids long. The germline gives CDR1 DFQATT, CDR2 SNEGSKA (reference sequence). Trimming stripped 0 bases from V and 4 bases from J, with 14 bases between. This clonotype was recorded at least ten times. The V gene is TRBV20-1, the J gene TRBJ2-3; D may match TRBD1 or TRBD2 (6 bases each). The sample comprised sorted CD4+, CD8+, or CD8+CD57+ T cells (not recorded which) from PBMCs. The origin of this receptor is a human donor in good health. CDR3 protein: CSARDLGGDPDTQYF. The CDR3, as DNA: TGCAGTGCTAGAGATCTCGGGGGCGACCCAGATACGCAGTATTTT.